The 5 T cell receptor beta chains listed next were all sequenced from one sample in a study of T cell responses to AZD1222 COVID-19 vaccine. Some clones are missing from TCRdb's copy, which holds only in-frame ones; the method was immunoSEQ multiplex PCR. Among roughly 100,000 clones, about nine tenths were seen once, and the ten largest hold approximately 8.2%. The material sequenced was peripheral blood, taken 28 days after the second AZD1222 dose. Receptors originate from an adult who received the AZD1222 COVID-19 vaccine.

The CDR3 region has the DNA TGTGCCAGCAGCCCCGAGGACAGAGCGTTCTCTGGAAACACCATATATTTT. Encoded protein: CASSPEDRAFSGNTIYF. The gene calls are TRBV7-3 and TRBJ1-3; a possible D gene is TRBD1 (6 bases). CDR3 length: 17 amino acids. V was pared by 5 bases and J by 0 bases, with 17 bases between. Germline V gene data show CDR1 as SGHTA and CDR2 as FQGTGA.

This clone was seen only once. Other nucleotide sequences from this sample produce the same CDR3. The chain recombines TRBV19 with TRBJ2-5; D is uncertain. With 3 bases removed from V and 5 bases from J, the gap between germline ends came to 7 bases. Germline values: CDR1 LNHDA, CDR2 SQIVND (reference sequence). CDR3 length equals 12 residues. For the CDR3, the DNA is TGTGCCAGTAGTATCTTGGGGGAGACCCAGTACTTC. Translation: CASSILGETQYF.

This sequence joins TRBV6-2 or TRBV6-3 and TRBJ2-7; 9 bases line up with TRBD1. This CDR3 comprises 13 residues. J was trimmed by 9 bases and V by 5 bases; bases with no gene match: 8. Per the germline V gene, CDR1 is MNHEY and CDR2 is SVGEGT. The CDR3 sequence is CASSQDRGALQYF. CDR3 in DNA: TGTGCCAGCAGTCAGGACAGGGGCGCACTGCAGTACTTC.

This clone was seen just once. The chain uses TRBV16 and TRBJ1-1, with D hard to call. Germline V gene lookup returns CDR1 KGHSY and CDR2 FQNENV. This CDR3 has 16 amino acids. V lost 4 bases and J 0 bases, leaving 15 bases between the germline ends. CDR3 sequence (DNA): TGTGCCAGCAGCCTCATGGCCGCCAGCCTGAACACTGAAGCTTTCTTT. It is translated as CASSLMAASLNTEAFF.

CDR3 nucleotide sequence: TGCAGCGTGGGGGCCCTCCGGGACAGGGGAGGGACTGAAGCTTTCTTT. Translating it yields CSVGALRDRGGTEAFF. This sequence joins TRBV29-1 and TRBJ1-1; TRBD1 matches at 10 bases. The CDR3 consists of 16 residues. The J segment lost 5 bases and the V segment lost 6 bases, leaving 15 bases of the junction unmatched. Germline V gives CDR1 SQVTM, CDR2 ANQGSEA.